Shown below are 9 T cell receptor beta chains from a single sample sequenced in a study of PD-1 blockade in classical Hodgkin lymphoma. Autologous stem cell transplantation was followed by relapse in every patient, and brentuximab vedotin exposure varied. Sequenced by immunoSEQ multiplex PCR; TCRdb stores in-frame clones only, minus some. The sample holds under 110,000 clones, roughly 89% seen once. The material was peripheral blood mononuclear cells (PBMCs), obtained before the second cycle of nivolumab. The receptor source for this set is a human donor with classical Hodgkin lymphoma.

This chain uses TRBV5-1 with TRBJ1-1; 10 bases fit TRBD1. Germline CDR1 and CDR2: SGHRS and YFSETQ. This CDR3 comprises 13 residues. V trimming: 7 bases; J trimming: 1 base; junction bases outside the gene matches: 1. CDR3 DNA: TGCGCCAGCCGGACAGGGGGGAACACTGAAGCTTTCTTT. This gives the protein CASRTGGNTEAFF.

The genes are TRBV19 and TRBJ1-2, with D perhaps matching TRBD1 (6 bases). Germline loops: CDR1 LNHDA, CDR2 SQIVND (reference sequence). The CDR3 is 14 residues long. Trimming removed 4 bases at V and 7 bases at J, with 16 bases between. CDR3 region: CASSTARGGSGYTF. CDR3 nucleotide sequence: TGTGCCAGTAGTACTGCCAGGGGTGGATCTGGCTACACCTTC.

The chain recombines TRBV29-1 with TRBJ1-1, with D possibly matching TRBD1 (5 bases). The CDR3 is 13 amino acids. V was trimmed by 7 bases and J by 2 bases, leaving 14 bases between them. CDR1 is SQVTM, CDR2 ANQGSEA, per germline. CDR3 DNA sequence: TGCAGCGCCTGCAGGGAAACAAACACTGAAGCTTTCTTT. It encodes CSACRETNTEAFF.

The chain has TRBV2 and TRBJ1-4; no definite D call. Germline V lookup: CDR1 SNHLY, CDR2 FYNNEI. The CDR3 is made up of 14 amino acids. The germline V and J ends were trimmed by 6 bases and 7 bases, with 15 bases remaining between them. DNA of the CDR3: TGTGCCAGCAGACGTGAATCGTCGGGTGAAAAACTGTTTTTT. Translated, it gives CASRRESSGEKLFF.

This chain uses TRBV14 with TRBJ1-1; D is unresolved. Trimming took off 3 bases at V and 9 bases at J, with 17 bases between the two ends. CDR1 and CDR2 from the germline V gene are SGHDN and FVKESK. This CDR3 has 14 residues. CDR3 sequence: CASSQVLSWAKAFF. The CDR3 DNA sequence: TGTGCCAGCAGCCAGGTGTTATCCTGGGCTAAAGCTTTCTTT.

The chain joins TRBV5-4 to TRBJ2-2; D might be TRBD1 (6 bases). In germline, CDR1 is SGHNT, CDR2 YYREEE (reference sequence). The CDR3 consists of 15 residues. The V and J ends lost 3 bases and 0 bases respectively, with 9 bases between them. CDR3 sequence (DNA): TGTGCCAGCAGCTGGGGGACATCGAACACCGGGGAGCTGTTTTTT. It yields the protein CASSWGTSNTGELFF.

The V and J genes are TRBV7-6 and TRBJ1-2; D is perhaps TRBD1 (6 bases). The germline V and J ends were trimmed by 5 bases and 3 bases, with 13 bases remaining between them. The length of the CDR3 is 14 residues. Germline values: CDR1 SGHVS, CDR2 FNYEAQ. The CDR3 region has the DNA TGTGCCAGCAGCGCGGGGGGGCCGGACTATGGCTACACCTTC. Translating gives CASSAGGPDYGYTF.

CDR3 bases: TGTGCCAGCAGTTACGGACAGGGACACTACGAGCAGTACTTC. This gives the protein CASSYGQGHYEQYF. The genes are TRBV27 and TRBJ2-7, with 8 bases matching TRBD1. CDR3 length: 14 amino acids. The germline V gene encodes CDR1 MNHEY and CDR2 SMNVEV (reference sequence). V shed 4 bases and J 3 bases; nucleotides not matched to a gene: 5.

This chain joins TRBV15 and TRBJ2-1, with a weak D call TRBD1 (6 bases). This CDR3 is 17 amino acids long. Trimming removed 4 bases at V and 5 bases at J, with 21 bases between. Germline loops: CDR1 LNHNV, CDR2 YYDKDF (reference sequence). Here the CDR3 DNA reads TGTGCCACCAGCAACCAAGAAACAGGGCCCTGGAACAATGAGCAGTTCTTC. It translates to CATSNQETGPWNNEQFF.